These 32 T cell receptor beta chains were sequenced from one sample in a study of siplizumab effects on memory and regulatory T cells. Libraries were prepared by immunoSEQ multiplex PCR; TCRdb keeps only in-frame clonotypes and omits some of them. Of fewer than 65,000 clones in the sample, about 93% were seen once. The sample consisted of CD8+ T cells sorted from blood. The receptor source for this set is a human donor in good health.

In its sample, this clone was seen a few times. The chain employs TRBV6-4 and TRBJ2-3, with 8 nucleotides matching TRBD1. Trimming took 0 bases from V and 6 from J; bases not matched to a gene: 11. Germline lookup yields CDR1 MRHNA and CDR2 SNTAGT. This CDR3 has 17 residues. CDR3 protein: CASSDSGGQGGFDTQYF. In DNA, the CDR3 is TGTGCCAGCAGTGACTCAGGCGGACAGGGAGGATTCGATACGCAGTATTTT.

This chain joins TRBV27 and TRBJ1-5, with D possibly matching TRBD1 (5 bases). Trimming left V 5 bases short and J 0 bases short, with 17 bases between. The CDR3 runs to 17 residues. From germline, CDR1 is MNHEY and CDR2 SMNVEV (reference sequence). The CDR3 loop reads CASSPVRDRSSNQPQHF. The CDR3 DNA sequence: TGTGCCAGCAGTCCGGTAAGGGACCGGTCTAGCAATCAGCCCCAGCATTTT.

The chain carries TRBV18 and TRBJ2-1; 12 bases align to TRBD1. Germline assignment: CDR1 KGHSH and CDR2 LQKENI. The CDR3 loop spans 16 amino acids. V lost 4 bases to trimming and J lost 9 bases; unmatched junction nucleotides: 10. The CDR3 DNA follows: TGTGCCAGCTCACTACCCCGGGACAGGGGGCGCGTTGAGCAGTTCTTC. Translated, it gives CASSLPRDRGRVEQFF.

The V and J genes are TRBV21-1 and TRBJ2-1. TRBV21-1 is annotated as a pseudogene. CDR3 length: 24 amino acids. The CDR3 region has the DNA TGTGCCAGCAGCAAAGTACCAAAGCCATTTCCGGGCCCTCGGACCCGCTGGGAATACAATGAGCAGTTCTTC. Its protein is CASSKVPKPFPGPRTRWEYNEQFF.

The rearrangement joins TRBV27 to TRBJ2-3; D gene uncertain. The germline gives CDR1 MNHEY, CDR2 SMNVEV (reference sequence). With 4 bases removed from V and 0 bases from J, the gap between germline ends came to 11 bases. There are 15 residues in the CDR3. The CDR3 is CASSSHAPSTDTQYF. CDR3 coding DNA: TGTGCCAGCAGTTCCCATGCGCCTAGCACAGATACGCAGTATTTT.

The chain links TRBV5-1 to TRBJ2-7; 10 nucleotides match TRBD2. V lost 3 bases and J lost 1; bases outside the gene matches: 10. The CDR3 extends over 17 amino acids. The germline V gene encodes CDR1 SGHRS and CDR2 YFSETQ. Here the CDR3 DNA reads TGCGCCAGCAGCTCGCACCAGTTACTAGCGGGATCCTACGAGCAGTACTTC. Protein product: CASSSHQLLAGSYEQYF. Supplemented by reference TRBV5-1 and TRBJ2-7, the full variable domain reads KAGVTQTPRYLIKTRGQQVTLSCSPISGHRSVSWYQQTPGQGLQFLFEYFSETQRNKGNFPGRFSGRQFSNSRSEMNVSTLELGDSALYLCASSSHQLLAGSYEQYFGPGTRLTVT.

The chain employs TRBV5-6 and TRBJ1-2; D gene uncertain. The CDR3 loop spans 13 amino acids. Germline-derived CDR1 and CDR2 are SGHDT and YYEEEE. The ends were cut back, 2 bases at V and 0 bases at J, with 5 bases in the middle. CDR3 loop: CASSFWPNYGYTF. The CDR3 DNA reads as TGTGCCAGCAGCTTTTGGCCTAACTATGGCTACACCTTC.

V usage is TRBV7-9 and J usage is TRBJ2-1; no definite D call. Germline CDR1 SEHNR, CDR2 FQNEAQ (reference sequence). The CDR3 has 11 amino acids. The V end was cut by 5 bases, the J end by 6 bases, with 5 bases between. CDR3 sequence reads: CASSISNEQFF. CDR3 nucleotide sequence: TGTGCCAGCAGCATTAGCAATGAGCAGTTCTTC.

The CDR3, as DNA: TGCGCCAGCAGCTTGGTTCAGGGGTCGGGTGAGCAGTACTTC. Protein sequence: CASSLVQGSGEQYF. The chain is built from TRBV5-1 and TRBJ2-7; possible D gene TRBD1, 6 bases. Per the germline V gene, CDR1 is SGHRS and CDR2 is YFSETQ. There are 14 residues in the CDR3. Trimming stripped 0 bases from V and 7 bases from J, with 14 bases between.

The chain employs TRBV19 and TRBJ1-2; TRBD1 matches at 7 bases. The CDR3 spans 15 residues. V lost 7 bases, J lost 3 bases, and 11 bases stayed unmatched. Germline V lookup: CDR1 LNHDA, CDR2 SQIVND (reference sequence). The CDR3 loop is CASTLQGHWDYGYTF. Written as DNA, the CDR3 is TGTGCCAGTACCCTACAGGGGCATTGGGACTATGGCTACACCTTC.

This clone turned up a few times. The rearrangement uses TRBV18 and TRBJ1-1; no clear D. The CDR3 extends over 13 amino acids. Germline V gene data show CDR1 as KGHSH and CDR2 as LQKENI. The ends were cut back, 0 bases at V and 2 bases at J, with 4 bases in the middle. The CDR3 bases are TGTGCCAGCTCACCACCTTATAACACTGAAGCTTTCTTT. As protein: CASSPPYNTEAFF.

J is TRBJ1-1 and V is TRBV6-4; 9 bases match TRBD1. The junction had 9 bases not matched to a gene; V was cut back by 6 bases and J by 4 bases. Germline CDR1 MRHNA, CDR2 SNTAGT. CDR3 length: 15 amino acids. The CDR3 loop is CASRTGTGMSTEAFF. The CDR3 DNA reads TGTGCCAGCAGAACCGGGACAGGGATGAGCACTGAAGCTTTCTTT.

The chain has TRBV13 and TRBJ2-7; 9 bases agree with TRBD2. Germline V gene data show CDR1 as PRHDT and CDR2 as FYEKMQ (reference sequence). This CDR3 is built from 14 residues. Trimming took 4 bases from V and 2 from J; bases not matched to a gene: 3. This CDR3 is CASSSSGATYEQYF. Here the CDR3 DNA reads TGTGCCAGCAGCTCTAGCGGGGCTACCTACGAGCAGTACTTC.

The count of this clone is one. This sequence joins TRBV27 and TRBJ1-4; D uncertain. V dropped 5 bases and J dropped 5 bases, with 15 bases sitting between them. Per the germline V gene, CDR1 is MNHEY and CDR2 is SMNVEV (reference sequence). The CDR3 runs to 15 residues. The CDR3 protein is CASSPVGSRNEKLFF. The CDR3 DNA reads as TGTGCCAGCAGTCCTGTGGGCAGCCGAAATGAAAAACTGTTTTTT.

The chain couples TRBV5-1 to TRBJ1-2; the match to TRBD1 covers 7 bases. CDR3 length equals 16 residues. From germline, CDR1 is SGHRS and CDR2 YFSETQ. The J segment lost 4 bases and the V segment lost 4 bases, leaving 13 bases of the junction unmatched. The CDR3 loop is CASSEGTARFPYGYTF. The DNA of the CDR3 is TGCGCCAGCAGCGAGGGGACAGCGAGATTCCCCTATGGCTACACCTTC.

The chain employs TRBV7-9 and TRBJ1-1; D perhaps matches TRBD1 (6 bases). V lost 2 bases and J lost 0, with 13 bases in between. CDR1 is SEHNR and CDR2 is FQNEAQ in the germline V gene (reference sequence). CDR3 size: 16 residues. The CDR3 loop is CASSLRVGQLNTEAFF. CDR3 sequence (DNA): TGTGCCAGCAGCTTAAGGGTTGGACAGCTGAACACTGAAGCTTTCTTT.

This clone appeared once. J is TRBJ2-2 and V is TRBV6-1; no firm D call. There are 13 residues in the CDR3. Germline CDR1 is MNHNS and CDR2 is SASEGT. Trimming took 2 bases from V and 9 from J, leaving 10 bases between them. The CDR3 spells CASSETRARELFF. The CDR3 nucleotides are TGTGCCAGCAGTGAAACAAGGGCCCGGGAGCTGTTTTTT.

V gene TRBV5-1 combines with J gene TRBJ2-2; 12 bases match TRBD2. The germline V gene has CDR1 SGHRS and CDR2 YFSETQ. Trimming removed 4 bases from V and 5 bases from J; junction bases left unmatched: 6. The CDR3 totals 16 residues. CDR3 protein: CASSTRLAGVTGELFF. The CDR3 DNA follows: TGCGCCAGCAGCACCCGACTAGCGGGGGTAACCGGGGAGCTGTTTTTT.

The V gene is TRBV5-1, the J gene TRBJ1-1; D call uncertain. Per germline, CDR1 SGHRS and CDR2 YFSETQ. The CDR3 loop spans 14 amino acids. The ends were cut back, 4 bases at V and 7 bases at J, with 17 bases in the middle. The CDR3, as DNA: TGCGCCAGCAGCCCCTTGAGCTCGGAAAATGAAGCTTTCTTT. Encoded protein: CASSPLSSENEAFF. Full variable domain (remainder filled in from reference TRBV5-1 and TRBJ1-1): KAGVTQTPRYLIKTRGQQVTLSCSPISGHRSVSWYQQTPGQGLQFLFEYFSETQRNKGNFPGRFSGRQFSNSRSEMNVSTLELGDSALYLCASSPLSSENEAFFGQGTRLTVV.

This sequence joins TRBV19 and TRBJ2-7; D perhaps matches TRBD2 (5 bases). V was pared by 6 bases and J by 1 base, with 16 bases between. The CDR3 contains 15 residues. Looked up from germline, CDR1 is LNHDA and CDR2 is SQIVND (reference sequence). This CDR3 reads CASSTHRRGSYEQYF. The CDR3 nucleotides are TGTGCCAGTAGCACACACCGTCGGGGTTCCTACGAGCAGTACTTC.

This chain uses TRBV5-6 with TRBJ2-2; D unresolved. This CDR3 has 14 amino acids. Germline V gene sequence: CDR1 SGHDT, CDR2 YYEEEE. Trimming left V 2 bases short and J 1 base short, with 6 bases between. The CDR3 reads CASSFWLNTGELFF. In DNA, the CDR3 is TGTGCCAGCAGCTTTTGGTTGAACACCGGGGAGCTGTTTTTT.

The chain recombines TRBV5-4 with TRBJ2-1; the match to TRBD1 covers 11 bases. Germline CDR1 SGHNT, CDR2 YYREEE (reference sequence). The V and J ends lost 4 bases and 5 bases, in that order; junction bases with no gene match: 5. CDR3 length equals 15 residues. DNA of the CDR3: TGTGCCAGCAGCATGGGACAGGGGGGACACAATGAGCAGTTCTTC. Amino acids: CASSMGQGGHNEQFF.

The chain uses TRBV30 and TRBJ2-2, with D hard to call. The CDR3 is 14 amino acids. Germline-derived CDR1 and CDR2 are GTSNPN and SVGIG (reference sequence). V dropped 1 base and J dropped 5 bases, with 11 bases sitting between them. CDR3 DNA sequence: TGTGCCTGGAGTGGGAACAAGGGTACCGGGGAGCTGTTTTTT. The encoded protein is CAWSGNKGTGELFF.

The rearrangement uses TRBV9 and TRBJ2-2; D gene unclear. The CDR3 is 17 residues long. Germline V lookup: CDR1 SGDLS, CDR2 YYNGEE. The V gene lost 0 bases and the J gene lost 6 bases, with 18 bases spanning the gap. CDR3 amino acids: CASSVEVTYIRSGELFF. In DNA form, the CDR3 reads TGTGCCAGCAGCGTAGAGGTGACCTATATTCGATCCGGGGAGCTGTTTTTT.

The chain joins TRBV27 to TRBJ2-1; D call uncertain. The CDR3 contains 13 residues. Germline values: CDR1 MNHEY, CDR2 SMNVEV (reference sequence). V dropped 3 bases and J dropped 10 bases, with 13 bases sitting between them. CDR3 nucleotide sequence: TGTGCCAGCAGTTTCCACCCCCGTTCAGAGCAGTTCTTC. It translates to CASSFHPRSEQFF.

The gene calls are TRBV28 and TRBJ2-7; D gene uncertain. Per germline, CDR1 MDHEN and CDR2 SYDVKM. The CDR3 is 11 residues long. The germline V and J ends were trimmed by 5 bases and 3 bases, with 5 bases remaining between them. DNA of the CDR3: TGTGCCAGCAGTCGAGACTACGAGCAGTACTTC. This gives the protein CASSRDYEQYF.

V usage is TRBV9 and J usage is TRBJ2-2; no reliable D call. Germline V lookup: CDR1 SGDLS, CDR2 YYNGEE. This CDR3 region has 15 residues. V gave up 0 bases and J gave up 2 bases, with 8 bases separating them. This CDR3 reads CASSVVGENTGELFF. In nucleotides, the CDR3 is TGTGCCAGCAGCGTAGTCGGAGAAAACACCGGGGAGCTGTTTTTT.

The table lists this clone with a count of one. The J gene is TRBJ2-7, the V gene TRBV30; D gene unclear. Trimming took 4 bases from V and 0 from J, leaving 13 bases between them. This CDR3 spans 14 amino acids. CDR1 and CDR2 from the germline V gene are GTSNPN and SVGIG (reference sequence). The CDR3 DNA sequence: TGTGCCTGGAAGGGCCCTTTAAACTCCTACGAGCAGTACTTC. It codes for CAWKGPLNSYEQYF.

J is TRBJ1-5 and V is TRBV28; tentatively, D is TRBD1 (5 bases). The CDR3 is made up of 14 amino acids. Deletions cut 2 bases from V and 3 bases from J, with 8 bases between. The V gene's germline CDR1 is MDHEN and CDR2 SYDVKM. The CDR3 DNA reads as TGTGCCAGCAGTTTAGGGGGATTCAATCAGCCCCAGCATTTT. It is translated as CASSLGGFNQPQHF.

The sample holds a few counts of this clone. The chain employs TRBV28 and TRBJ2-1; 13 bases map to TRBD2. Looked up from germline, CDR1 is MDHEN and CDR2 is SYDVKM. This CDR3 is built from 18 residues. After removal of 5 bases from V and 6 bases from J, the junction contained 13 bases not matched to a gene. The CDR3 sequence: CASSGLAGELVHFNEQFF. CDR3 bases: TGTGCCAGCAGTGGACTAGCGGGAGAGCTGGTACACTTCAATGAGCAGTTCTTC.

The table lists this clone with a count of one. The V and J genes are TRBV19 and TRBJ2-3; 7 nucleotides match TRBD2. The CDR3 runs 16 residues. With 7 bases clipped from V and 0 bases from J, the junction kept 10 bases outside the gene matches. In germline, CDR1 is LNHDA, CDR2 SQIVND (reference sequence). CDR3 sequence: CASTTREGISTDTQYF. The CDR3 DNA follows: TGTGCCAGTACCACCAGGGAGGGCATCAGCACAGATACGCAGTATTTT.

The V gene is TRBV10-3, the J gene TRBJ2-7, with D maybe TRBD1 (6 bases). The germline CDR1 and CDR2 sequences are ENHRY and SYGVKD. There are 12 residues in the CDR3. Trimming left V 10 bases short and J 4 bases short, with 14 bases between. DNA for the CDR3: TGTGCCACCGAGGACAGAAGTTACGAGCAGTACTTC. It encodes CATEDRSYEQYF.